A single sample is the source of the 27 T cell receptor beta chains below, sequenced in a study of blood T cell repertoires in COVID-19. Method: immunoSEQ multiplex PCR; TCRdb's copy keeps in-frame clones and lacks some. The sample carries fewer than 500,000 clones, roughly 90% recorded once. The sample taken for sequencing was PBMCs or T cells enriched from blood (not recorded which). Receptor source: a woman between 25 and 40 years old with acute COVID-19.

The gene calls are TRBV29-1 and TRBJ2-7, with TRBD1 as a possible D gene (7 bases). The germline gives CDR1 SQVTM, CDR2 ANQGSEA. Deletions cut 1 base from V and 4 bases from J, with 17 bases between. CDR3 length equals 15 residues. The CDR3 protein is CSVEGPEAGGYEQYF. The CDR3 DNA follows: TGCAGCGTTGAAGGCCCGGAGGCAGGGGGGTACGAGCAGTACTTC.

The chain employs TRBV9 and TRBJ2-2; D not certain. The V and J ends lost 6 bases and 2 bases respectively, with 8 bases between them. In germline, CDR1 is SGDLS, CDR2 YYNGEE. The CDR3 is made up of 13 amino acids. The CDR3 DNA is TGTGCCAGCACGAGGAGCAACACCGGGGAGCTGTTTTTT. This sequence encodes CASTRSNTGELFF.

This chain joins TRBV24-1 and TRBJ1-5; TRBD1 might be the D (6 bases). The CDR3 is made up of 15 amino acids. Deletions cut 6 bases from V and 7 bases from J, with 18 bases between. Germline loops: CDR1 KGHDR, CDR2 SFDVKD. This chain's CDR3 is CATSTNQGIGQPQHF. DNA for the CDR3: TGTGCCACCAGTACCAACCAGGGGATTGGACAGCCCCAGCATTTT.

The chain recombines TRBV2 with TRBJ2-1; D gene uncertain. Germline CDR1 SNHLY, CDR2 FYNNEI. V lost 4 bases and J 0 bases, leaving 7 bases between the germline ends. The CDR3 runs 14 residues. CDR3 nucleotides: TGTGCCAGCAGTGGGCCCAGCTCCTACAATGAGCAGTTCTTC. It specifies CASSGPSSYNEQFF.

The chain uses TRBV28 and TRBJ1-6; a possible D gene is TRBD1 (5 bases). Trimming took off 3 bases at V and 10 bases at J, with 13 bases between the two ends. This CDR3 region has 14 residues. CDR1 is MDHEN, CDR2 SYDVKM, per germline. The CDR3 region has the DNA TGTGCCAGCAGTTTTGCCAGGGTAGGGTCACCCCTCCACTTT. Translation: CASSFARVGSPLHF.

The genes are TRBV4-1 and TRBJ1-4; D not resolved. CDR3 length equals 16 residues. With 0 bases removed from V and 8 bases from J, the gap between germline ends came to 16 bases. Germline values: CDR1 MGHRA, CDR2 YSYEKL. CDR3 DNA: TGCGCCAGCAGCCAAGATTTTGGTGAGGCTCAAGAAAAACTGTTTTTT. Translation gives CASSQDFGEAQEKLFF.

This clone showed up just a few times. V usage is TRBV9 and J usage is TRBJ2-1, with D possibly being TRBD2 (5 bases). The CDR3 is 15 amino acids. From germline, CDR1 is SGDLS and CDR2 YYNGEE. The V and J ends lost 4 bases and 2 bases respectively, with 13 bases between them. This CDR3 reads CASSPRRAAYNEQFF. For the CDR3, the DNA is TGTGCCAGCAGCCCTAGGCGGGCTGCCTACAATGAGCAGTTCTTC.

Note on this clone: Other nucleotide sequences from this sample produce the same CDR3. J is TRBJ2-7 and V is TRBV3-1 (or the pseudogene TRBV3-2), with D unresolved. CDR1 is LGHDT and CDR2 is YNNKEL in the germline V gene (reference sequence). V was clipped by 2 bases and J by 4 bases, with 3 bases between them. The CDR3 length is 11 residues. CDR3 residues: CASSQSYEQYF. DNA for the CDR3: TGTGCCAGCAGCCAATCGTACGAGCAGTACTTC.

V and J are TRBV7-8 and TRBJ2-4, with D possibly being TRBD1 (6 bases). The V end was cut by 1 base, the J end by 5 bases, with 9 bases between. Germline CDR1 is SGHVS and CDR2 is FQNEAQ. The length of the CDR3 is 14 residues. The CDR3 DNA follows: TGTGCCAGCAGCTTAGTGGGGGCGGAAAACATTCAGTACTTC. This encodes CASSLVGAENIQYF. Variable domain in full (rest from reference TRBV7-8 and TRBJ2-4): GAGVSQSPRYKVAKRGQDVALRCDPISGHVSLFWYQQALGQGPEFLTYFQNEAQLDKSGLPSDRFFAERPEGSVSTLKIQRTQQEDSAVYLCASSLVGAENIQYFGAGTRLSVL.

The chain is built from TRBV7-8 and TRBJ2-5, with 11 positions matching TRBD2. V trimming: 2 bases; J trimming: 2 bases; junction bases outside the gene matches: 7. This CDR3 region has 17 residues. Per the germline V gene, CDR1 is SGHVS and CDR2 is FQNEAQ. The CDR3 DNA reads as TGTGCCAGCAGCTTACACGCCGGGACTAGCGGACAAGAGACCCAGTACTTC. This gives the protein CASSLHAGTSGQETQYF.

The gene calls are TRBV29-1 and TRBJ2-1, with a weak D call TRBD2 (5 bases). The CDR3 extends over 12 amino acids. With 4 bases removed from V and 7 bases from J, the gap between germline ends came to 11 bases. Germline V gene lookup returns CDR1 SQVTM and CDR2 ANQGSEA. The CDR3 nucleotides are TGCAGCGTTGCACCTTCGGGAAATGAGCAGTTCTTC. It codes for CSVAPSGNEQFF.

The chain combines TRBV6-5 with TRBJ2-7; maybe TRBD2 (5 bases). V was clipped by 0 bases and J by 0 bases, with 9 bases between them. Germline V lookup: CDR1 MNHEY, CDR2 SVGAGI. The CDR3 has 15 residues. The CDR3, as DNA: TGTGCCAGCAGTTACTCTAGACTAACCTCCTACGAGCAGTACTTC. Protein sequence: CASSYSRLTSYEQYF.

The genes are TRBV5-1 and TRBJ2-1; 12 nucleotides align to TRBD2. CDR1 is SGHRS and CDR2 is YFSETQ in the germline V gene. The V segment lost 5 bases and the J segment 7 bases; nucleotides outside the gene matches: 10. The CDR3 runs 16 residues. The CDR3 sequence: CASSFTSGGPGNEQFF. In DNA, the CDR3 is TGCGCCAGCAGTTTTACTAGCGGGGGGCCCGGGAATGAGCAGTTCTTC.

V and J are TRBV7-9 and TRBJ1-6; no firm D call. The CDR3 covers 13 residues. Germline CDR1 is SEHNR and CDR2 is FQNEAQ (reference sequence). V was trimmed by 4 bases and J by 7 bases, leaving 8 bases between them. The CDR3 DNA follows: TGTGCCAGCAGCTCTGGGCCAAATTCACCCCTCCACTTT. It codes for CASSSGPNSPLHF.

The chain employs TRBV29-1 and TRBJ1-1, with D possibly being TRBD1 (5 bases). The germline V gene encodes CDR1 SQVTM and CDR2 ANQGSEA. V was cut by 5 bases and J by 11 bases, with 24 bases left in between. The CDR3 is 14 amino acids. This chain's CDR3 is CSVIITGTVRAAFF. The CDR3 nucleotides are TGCAGCGTTATTATAACAGGAACGGTAAGAGCGGCTTTCTTT.

This clone was recorded many times. The chain couples TRBV6-4 to TRBJ1-6, with TRBD1 matching over 8 bases. After removal of 3 bases from V and 5 bases from J, the junction contained 3 bases not matched to a gene. Per the germline V gene, CDR1 is MRHNA and CDR2 is SNTAGT. The CDR3 has 15 residues. CDR3 region: CASSELTGDNSPLHF. The CDR3 DNA reads TGTGCCAGCAGTGAACTGACAGGGGATAATTCACCCCTCCACTTT.

This clone was detected only a few times. The chain employs TRBV5-1 and TRBJ1-1; D remains unclear. Germline CDR1 is SGHRS and CDR2 is YFSETQ. Trimming removed 2 bases at V and 5 bases at J, with 10 bases between. The CDR3 spans 13 residues. The CDR3 DNA follows: TGCGCCAGCAGCTTCAACCCCGGGACTGAAGCTTTCTTT. It yields the protein CASSFNPGTEAFF.

V is TRBV20-1 and J is TRBJ1-5; 9 bases fit TRBD1. Germline V gene sequence: CDR1 DFQATT, CDR2 SNEGSKA (reference sequence). The CDR3 is 17 residues long. V dropped 3 bases and J dropped 7; count of bases not matched to a gene: 16. CDR3: CSASPPNDRGTRQPQHF. In DNA form, the CDR3 reads TGCAGTGCTAGTCCTCCCAACGACAGGGGGACAAGGCAGCCCCAGCATTTT.

This clone was seen a handful of times. The CDR3 here is CASSGTGQYSGNTIYF. CDR3 sequence (DNA): TGTGCCAGCAGCGGGACAGGACAATACTCTGGAAACACCATATATTTT. The chain is built from TRBV9 and TRBJ1-3; TRBD1 aligns across 7 bases. Trimming cost V 3 bases and J 0 bases; bases outside gene matches: 6. CDR3 length: 16 amino acids. Germline V gene data show CDR1 as SGDLS and CDR2 as YYNGEE.

The chain is built from TRBV28 and TRBJ1-6; weak D call: TRBD1 (5 bases). The V and J ends lost 9 bases and 11 bases respectively, with 23 bases between them. The CDR3 totals 15 residues. Looked up from germline, CDR1 is MDHEN and CDR2 is SYDVKM. Here the CDR3 reads CASGDGGGTGAPLHF. In DNA form, the CDR3 reads TGTGCCAGTGGGGATGGGGGGGGGACTGGCGCACCCCTCCACTTT.

The gene calls are TRBV18 and TRBJ2-7; no clear D. This CDR3 comprises 14 residues. The germline V and J ends were trimmed by 2 bases and 2 bases, with 10 bases remaining between them. Germline V gene sequence: CDR1 KGHSH, CDR2 LQKENI. The CDR3 protein is CASSPRTGTYEQYF. DNA of the CDR3: TGTGCCAGCTCACCAAGAACCGGTACCTACGAGCAGTACTTC. Variable domain in full (rest from reference TRBV18 and TRBJ2-7): NAGVMQNPRHLVRRRGQEARLRCSPMKGHSHVYWYRQLPEEGLKFMVYLQKENIIDESGMPKERFSAEFPKEGPSILRIQQVVRGDSAAYFCASSPRTGTYEQYFGPGTRLTVT.

This chain links TRBV10-3 with TRBJ2-2; 11 nucleotides match TRBD2. CDR1 ENHRY and CDR2 SYGVKD come from the germline V gene. The CDR3 extends over 16 amino acids. V dropped 4 bases and J dropped 1; count of bases not matched to a gene: 2. The CDR3, as DNA: TGTGCCATCAGTGCGCTAGCGGGGGGGAACACCGGGGAGCTGTTTTTT. Amino acids: CAISALAGGNTGELFF.

V is TRBV19 and J is TRBJ1-2, with 7 bases identical to TRBD1. CDR1 LNHDA and CDR2 SQIVND come from the germline V gene (reference sequence). This CDR3 has 13 amino acids. The V segment lost 6 bases and the J segment 4 bases; nucleotides outside the gene matches: 5. Written as DNA, the CDR3 is TGTGCCAGTAGACAGGGGTTCGGCTATGGCTACACCTTC. Amino acids: CASRQGFGYGYTF.

V usage is TRBV27 and J usage is TRBJ2-7; perhaps TRBD2 as D (6 bases). The germline CDR1 and CDR2 sequences are MNHEY and SMNVEV (reference sequence). The V end lost 2 bases, the J end lost 6 bases, and 17 bases lay between the germline ends. The CDR3 spans 15 residues. CDR3 in amino acids: CASSLGPGDLTEQYF. The CDR3 DNA sequence: TGTGCCAGCAGTTTAGGTCCGGGGGATCTGACCGAGCAGTACTTC.

The V and J genes are TRBV7-8 and TRBJ1-2; 7 bases agree with TRBD1. Germline V gene lookup returns CDR1 SGHVS and CDR2 FQNEAQ. The CDR3 totals 18 residues. Trimming cost V 6 bases and J 3 bases; bases outside gene matches: 19. The CDR3 DNA sequence: TGTGCCAGCAGGGGGACGGGCCCAGACCCCACAGGGGACTATGGCTACACCTTC. Its protein is CASRGTGPDPTGDYGYTF.

The chain joins TRBV12-5 to TRBJ1-1; 7 positions agree with TRBD1. Germline V gene lookup returns CDR1 LGHNT and CDR2 FRNRAP. Unmatched junction bases numbered 15, after V lost 5 bases and J lost 0 bases. The CDR3 is made up of 18 amino acids. CDR3 bases: TGTGCTAGTGGTACCTCCGGGACAGCTTGGACCCTGAACACTGAAGCTTTCTTT. Its protein product is CASGTSGTAWTLNTEAFF. Using reference TRBV12-5 and TRBJ1-1 for the parts outside the CDR3, the full variable domain is DARVTQTPRHKVTEMGQEVTMRCQPILGHNTVFWYRQTMMQGLELLAYFRNRAPLDDSGMPKDRFSAEMPDATLATLKIQPSEPRDSAVYFCASGTSGTAWTLNTEAFFGQGTRLTVV.

The V and J genes are TRBV10-3 and TRBJ2-2; no definite D call. The V end was cut by 4 bases, the J end by 6 bases, with 3 bases between. This CDR3 spans 11 amino acids. CDR1 ENHRY and CDR2 SYGVKD come from the germline V gene. The CDR3 loop reads CAISASGELFF. CDR3 bases: TGTGCCATCAGTGCGTCCGGGGAGCTGTTTTTT.